The rows below give T cell receptor beta chains drawn from one sample of a study of blood T cell repertoires in COVID-19. Assay used: immunoSEQ multiplex PCR; TCRdb lists only in-frame clones, some missing. There are almost 250,000 clones in the sample; 86% occur only once, and approximately 6% lies in the top ten. Sample: peripheral blood. These TCRs come from a woman older than 75 with COVID-19, enrolled during active disease. CDR3s include the opening cysteine and the closing phenylalanine or tryptophan. A D gene is named only where the DNA matches it firmly. Part of the rows lack a size; the others show once, few, many or a class for expanded clones.

D gene: -
clone size: -
V gene: TRBV6-5
J gene: TRBJ2-2
CDR3 protein: CAYRDKNTGELFF
CDR3 DNA: TGTGCTTATCGGGACAAGAACACCGGGGAGCTGTTTTTT

D gene: TRBD1
clone size: -
V gene: TRBV5-1
J gene: TRBJ1-6
CDR3 protein: CASSFEPRTGNSPLHF
CDR3 DNA: TGCGCCAGCAGCTTTGAACCCCGGACAGGGAATTCACCCCTCCACTTT

D gene: -
clone size: -
V gene: TRBV2
J gene: TRBJ2-5
CDR3 protein: CASRRGTVETQYF
CDR3 DNA: TGTGCCAGCCGGCGAGGAACGGTAGAGACCCAGTACTTC

D gene: TRBD1
clone size: -
V gene: TRBV5-1
J gene: TRBJ1-6
CDR3 protein: CASSLGPGTDNSPLHF
CDR3 DNA: TGCGCCAGCAGCTTGGGACCTGGGACAGACAATTCACCCCTCCACTTT

D gene: TRBD1
clone size: -
V gene: TRBV3-1/TRBV3-2
J gene: TRBJ1-1
CDR3 protein: CASSQKTGGTEAFF
CDR3 DNA: TGTGCCAGCAGCCAGAAAACAGGGGGTACTGAAGCTTTCTTT

D gene: -
clone size: -
V gene: TRBV30
J gene: TRBJ1-1
CDR3 protein: CAWGARGNTEAFF
CDR3 DNA: TGTGCCTGGGGGGCCAGGGGGAACACTGAAGCTTTCTTT

D gene: -
clone size: few
V gene: TRBV18
J gene: TRBJ1-2
CDR3 protein: CASSLRTRSYGYTF
CDR3 DNA: TGTGCCAGCTCACTTCGGACACGGAGTTATGGCTACACCTTC

D gene: -
clone size: once
V gene: TRBV2
J gene: TRBJ2-7
CDR3 protein: CASSEFPRAVHEQYF
CDR3 DNA: TGTGCCAGCAGTGAATTCCCCAGGGCGGTCCACGAGCAGTACTTC

D gene: TRBD1
clone size: -
V gene: TRBV3-1/TRBV3-2
J gene: TRBJ1-2
CDR3 protein: CASSQGTGVGYTF
CDR3 DNA: TGTGCCAGCAGCCAGGGGACAGGGGTGGGCTACACCTTC

D gene: TRBD2
clone size: -
V gene: TRBV7-6
J gene: TRBJ2-5
CDR3 protein: CASSLPGLVAETQYF
CDR3 DNA: TGTGCCAGCAGCTTACCGGGACTAGTCGCGGAGACCCAGTACTTC

D gene: -
clone size: -
V gene: TRBV28
J gene: TRBJ1-2
CDR3 protein: CASSPGRFYGYTF
CDR3 DNA: TGTGCCAGCAGCCCCGGCAGGTTCTATGGCTACACCTTC

D gene: TRBD2
clone size: -
V gene: TRBV7-6
J gene: TRBJ2-5
CDR3 protein: CASSGTSGVGETQYF
CDR3 DNA: TGTGCCAGCAGCGGGACTAGCGGGGTTGGAGAGACCCAGTACTTC

D gene: -
clone size: -
V gene: TRBV6-6
J gene: TRBJ1-1
CDR3 protein: CASSYSIQGGTEAFF
CDR3 DNA: TGTGCCAGCAGTTACTCGATTCAGGGTGGGACTGAAGCTTTCTTT

D gene: -
clone size: -
V gene: TRBV3-1/TRBV3-2
J gene: TRBJ1-4
CDR3 protein: CASSRNMNPTEKLFF
CDR3 DNA: TGTGCCAGCAGCCGAAACATGAACCCAACGGAAAAACTGTTTTTT

D gene: TRBD2
clone size: -
V gene: TRBV3-1/TRBV3-2
J gene: TRBJ2-2
CDR3 protein: CASSRTSGGGTELFF
CDR3 DNA: TGTGCCAGCAGCCGGACTAGCGGGGGGGGCACTGAGCTGTTTTTT

D gene: -
clone size: -
V gene: TRBV2
J gene: TRBJ1-1
CDR3 protein: CASREQGGDTEAFF
CDR3 DNA: TGTGCCAGCAGGGAACAGGGAGGGGACACTGAAGCTTTCTTT